This entry lists 14 T cell receptor beta chains sequenced from one sample in a study of blood T cell repertoires in COVID-19. TCRdb's copy holds only in-frame clones and misses some; the assay was immunoSEQ multiplex PCR. The sample includes tens of thousands of clones, over 75% of them seen just once. Source material: peripheral blood. Source of these receptors: a man between 65 and 85 years old with active or convalescent COVID-19.

The chain carries TRBV4-1 and TRBJ2-1, with 8 bases aligning to TRBD1. CDR1 and CDR2 from the germline V gene are MGHRA and YSYEKL. This CDR3 region has 16 residues. Germline trimming cut 4 bases from V and 4 bases from J; bases unmatched to any gene: 9. The CDR3 region is CASSPGQGPDYNEQFF. CDR3 bases: TGCGCCAGCAGCCCAGGACAGGGACCAGATTACAATGAGCAGTTCTTC.

The CDR3 coding sequence is TGTGCCACCAGCAGAGCGACAGGGGGCCGTTCACCCCTCCACTTT. Encoded protein: CATSRATGGRSPLHF. This chain links TRBV15 with TRBJ1-6, with 10 bases aligning to TRBD1. V lost 1 base, J lost 9 bases, and 3 bases stayed unmatched. In germline, CDR1 is LNHNV, CDR2 YYDKDF (reference sequence). This CDR3 has 15 residues. The full variable domain, in which reference TRBV15 and TRBJ1-6 provide the parts outside the CDR3, is DAMVIQNPRYQVTQFGKPVTLSCSQTLNHNVMYWYQQKSSQAPKLLFHYYDKDFNNEADTPDNFQSRRPNTSFCFLDIRSPGLGDTAMYLCATSRATGGRSPLHFGNGTRLTVT.

The rearrangement links TRBV12-3 or TRBV12-4 to TRBJ2-1; D might be TRBD2 (6 bases). The CDR3 contains 11 residues. V gave up 3 bases and J gave up 14 bases, with 11 bases separating them. CDR3 coding DNA: TGTGCCAGCAGTTTGGAGGGAGTCGAGTTCTTC. Its protein is CASSLEGVEFF.

The chain carries TRBV30 and TRBJ1-2; D not certain. V gave up 4 bases and J gave up 4 bases, with 19 bases separating them. The CDR3 runs 15 residues. Germline values: CDR1 GTSNPN, CDR2 SVGIG (reference sequence). CDR3 nucleotide sequence: TGTGCCTGGAAGGCAGGCCTGGTTTCGGTCTATGGCTACACCTTC. Protein product: CAWKAGLVSVYGYTF.

The chain employs TRBV28 and TRBJ1-1; D is perhaps TRBD1 (5 bases). CDR3 length: 15 residues. Deletions cut 5 bases from V and 1 base from J, with 14 bases between. CDR1 is MDHEN, CDR2 SYDVKM, per germline. The DNA of the CDR3 is TGTGCCAGCAGTCCGGCGGGGGGGACGAACACTGAAGCTTTCTTT. Its protein is CASSPAGGTNTEAFF.

The chain is built from TRBV18 and TRBJ2-7; TRBD1 aligns across 7 bases. V lost 4 bases to trimming and J lost 0 bases; unmatched junction nucleotides: 6. CDR3 length: 15 residues. Germline V gene sequence: CDR1 KGHSH, CDR2 LQKENI. DNA for the CDR3: TGTGCCAGCTCACAACGGACAGGTTACTCCTACGAGCAGTACTTC. Its translation: CASSQRTGYSYEQYF. Full variable domain (outside the CDR3, taken from reference TRBV18 and TRBJ2-7): NAGVMQNPRHLVRRRGQEARLRCSPMKGHSHVYWYRQLPEEGLKFMVYLQKENIIDESGMPKERFSAEFPKEGPSILRIQQVVRGDSAAYFCASSQRTGYSYEQYFGPGTRLTVT.

The gene calls are TRBV24-1 and TRBJ2-5; 13 nucleotides match TRBD2. The junction had 11 bases not matched to a gene; V was cut back by 10 bases and J by 4 bases. Germline V gene sequence: CDR1 KGHDR, CDR2 SFDVKD. The CDR3 consists of 16 residues. This CDR3 reads CATATGTSGIGETQYF. CDR3 coding DNA: TGTGCCACGGCGACAGGGACTAGCGGGATCGGAGAGACCCAGTACTTC.

The rearrangement joins TRBV5-1 to TRBJ2-2; 7 nucleotides match TRBD2. V lost 1 base to trimming and J lost 2 bases; unmatched junction nucleotides: 5. The germline V gene encodes CDR1 SGHRS and CDR2 YFSETQ. There are 16 residues in the CDR3. The CDR3 protein is CASSLLAGVNTGELFF. In DNA form, the CDR3 reads TGCGCCAGCAGCTTGCTTGCGGGAGTAAACACCGGGGAGCTGTTTTTT.

The V call is TRBV27, the J call TRBJ2-7; possible D gene TRBD1, 6 bases. Between the trimmed V and J ends, which lost 8 bases and 2 bases, there was a span of 10 bases. The germline V gene has CDR1 MNHEY and CDR2 SMNVEV (reference sequence). The CDR3 has 12 amino acids. CDR3 residues: CASGDRPYEQYF. CDR3 nucleotides: TGTGCCAGCGGAGACAGGCCCTACGAGCAGTACTTC.

The CDR3 is CASSGYRGANYGYTF. The CDR3 nucleotides read TGTGCCAGCAGCGGCTACAGGGGAGCTAACTATGGCTACACCTTC. The chain has TRBV7-8 and TRBJ1-2; the match to TRBD1 covers 7 bases. The germline V gene has CDR1 SGHVS and CDR2 FQNEAQ. Unmatched junction bases numbered 6, after V lost 5 bases and J lost 0 bases. CDR3 length equals 15 residues.

The chain has TRBV10-3 and TRBJ2-1, with 7 positions matching TRBD2. V was clipped by 7 bases and J by 8 bases; unmatched bases: 11. The CDR3 totals 14 residues. Germline lookup yields CDR1 ENHRY and CDR2 SYGVKD. CDR3 loop: CAIKSGGRSDEQFF. CDR3 coding DNA: TGTGCCATCAAATCTGGCGGGAGATCGGATGAGCAGTTCTTC.

The chain couples TRBV5-1 to TRBJ2-3; D might be TRBD2 (5 bases). Looked up from germline, CDR1 is SGHRS and CDR2 is YFSETQ. The CDR3 length is 13 residues. The V end lost 5 bases, the J end lost 0 bases, and 7 bases lay between the germline ends. CDR3 coding DNA: TGCGCCAGCAGAAGCGGTAGCACAGATACGCAGTATTTT. Translated, it gives CASRSGSTDTQYF.

The chain has TRBV27 and TRBJ1-2, with D perhaps matching TRBD1 (6 bases). Trimming cost V 2 bases and J 5 bases, with 12 bases left between them. Germline loops: CDR1 MNHEY, CDR2 SMNVEV (reference sequence). This CDR3 has 14 residues. CDR3: CASSLNRAEYGYTF. For the CDR3, the DNA is TGTGCCAGCAGTTTAAACAGGGCAGAGTATGGCTACACCTTC.

The chain couples TRBV7-2 to TRBJ1-6; D not resolved. This CDR3 spans 15 amino acids. Deletions cut 5 bases from V and 4 bases from J, with 12 bases between. The germline CDR1 and CDR2 sequences are SGHTA and FQGNSA. The CDR3 spells CASSPFTDYNSPLHF. Here the CDR3 DNA reads TGTGCCAGCAGCCCCTTTACTGATTATAATTCACCCCTCCACTTT.